One TCR beta chain is described in this entry. Its antigen remains unknown. Trimming removed 2 bases from V and 6 bases from J, with 7 bases in between. This CDR3 is 12 amino acids long. Germline V gene data show CDR1 as SGHDT and CDR2 as YYEEEE. The record originates from a study of shared clonotypes between healthy human individuals. In the study overall: Donors, aged 18 to 49, were a couple of women and three men. Overall study results and limits: Sampling was confined to blood; repertoires within tissues likely differ. Non-shared clonotypes showed lower generation probabilities than clonotypes common to all four donors.

How the authors handled the data: Filtering differed, since immunoSEQ gave only junction sequences and no quality scores. Some clones are missing from TCRdb's copy, which holds only in-frame ones; the method was immunoSEQ multiplex PCR. V and J calls and clone size are copied from that table; D and trimming were computed from the DNA. The sample includes around 690,000 clones, 90% of them seen just once. The chain uses TRBV5-6 and TRBJ2-3; no reliable D call. Sequenced sample: memory CD8+ T cells from PBMCs. The sample's subset: CD45RO+ cells pooled with CCR7-negative TemRA cells. This receptor was identified in a man aged 18 to 29 in good health. Some clones in this sample may be carry-over from other donors' samples. The CDR3 region has the DNA TGTGCCAGCAGCTTTGGATCGGATACGCAGTATTTT. Its protein product is CASSFGSDTQYF.